These 21 T cell receptor beta chains were all obtained from the same sample, sequenced in a study of shared clonotypes between healthy human individuals. Positive CCR7 selection of CD45RO-negative cells yielded the naive CD8 cells, and terminally differentiated effector memory CD45RA+ cells were excluded. TCRdb's table, derived via immunoSEQ multiplex PCR, lists solely in-frame clones and lacks some. Among some 1,900,000 clones listed, approximately 94% were seen once. The specimen was naive CD8+ T cells sorted from blood. Receptor source: a man aged 18 to 35 in good health.

CDR3 nucleotides: TGTGCCAGCAGCGCGGCCCAGGGGGAGGGCCTCGGAGATACGCAGTATTTT. Its protein product is CASSAAQGEGLGDTQYF. The V gene is TRBV9, the J gene TRBJ2-3; D is tentatively TRBD1 or TRBD2 (7 bases each). The V and J ends lost 3 bases and 5 bases respectively, with 22 bases between them. The length of the CDR3 is 17 residues. The germline CDR1 and CDR2 sequences are SGDLS and YYNGEE.

The chain employs TRBV30 and TRBJ2-3, with D possibly being TRBD2 (5 bases). CDR3 length: 15 residues. V was pared by 2 bases and J by 3 bases, with 15 bases between. CDR1 is GTSNPN, CDR2 SVGIG, per germline (reference sequence). The CDR3 loop is CAWSFGGSSTDTQYF. In DNA, the CDR3 is TGTGCCTGGAGTTTTGGTGGGAGTTCAACAGATACGCAGTATTTT.

The V call is TRBV19, the J call TRBJ2-7; D is tentatively TRBD1 or TRBD2 (6 bases each). The CDR3 has 14 amino acids. In germline, CDR1 is LNHDA, CDR2 SQIVND (reference sequence). Trimming removed 3 bases from V and 7 bases from J, with 16 bases in between. CDR3 region: CASSISGEDREQYF. Here the CDR3 DNA reads TGTGCCAGTAGTATTTCAGGGGAGGATAGGGAGCAGTACTTC.

This chain links TRBV5-1 with TRBJ2-7; D gene ambiguous. CDR1 and CDR2 (germline): SGHRS, YFSETQ. This CDR3 comprises 13 residues. V was clipped by 3 bases and J by 3 bases, with 10 bases between them. The DNA for the CDR3 is TGCGCCAGCAGCTCTAGTACGGACTACGAGCAGTACTTC. It specifies CASSSSTDYEQYF.

The genes are TRBV4-2 and TRBJ1-1; D is unresolved. V lost 0 bases and J 3 bases, leaving 8 bases between the germline ends. From germline, CDR1 is LGHNA and CDR2 YNFKEQ. This CDR3 spans 14 amino acids. The CDR3 reads CASSQDRLYTEAFF. CDR3 in DNA: TGTGCCAGCAGCCAAGACAGGCTTTACACTGAAGCTTTCTTT.

The DNA of the CDR3 is TGTGCCAGCAGTCCCGCTAGGGTGGTGGACAATGAGCAGTTCTTC. Protein sequence: CASSPARVVDNEQFF. The rearrangement links TRBV28 to TRBJ2-1; D is unresolved. Germline V lookup: CDR1 MDHEN, CDR2 SYDVKM. This CDR3 comprises 15 residues. Trimming removed 5 bases from V and 5 bases from J, with 16 bases in between.

This clone was recorded only once. The chain employs TRBV7-8 and TRBJ2-7; D perhaps matches TRBD2 (7 bases). Germline V lookup: CDR1 SGHVS, CDR2 FQNEAQ. V shed 0 bases and J shed 5 bases, with 14 bases lying between them. The CDR3 extends over 15 amino acids. The CDR3, as DNA: TGTGCCAGCAGCTTAGCGGGGGGGGCTCTGGACGAGCAGTACTTC. It codes for CASSLAGGALDEQYF.

The chain employs TRBV19 and TRBJ1-5; unclear D gene. Trimming stripped 1 base from V and 0 bases from J, with 7 bases between. This CDR3 region has 15 residues. CDR1 LNHDA and CDR2 SQIVND come from the germline V gene (reference sequence). CDR3 residues: CASSIVLSSNQPQHF. The CDR3 DNA is TGTGCCAGTAGTATAGTCTTGAGTAGCAATCAGCCCCAGCATTTT.

The J gene is TRBJ2-7, the V gene TRBV7-8, with D maybe TRBD2 (6 bases). V was pared by 5 bases and J by 0 bases, with 17 bases between. The germline V gene encodes CDR1 SGHVS and CDR2 FQNEAQ. This CDR3 comprises 16 residues. The chain's CDR3 is CASSAGPRGSSYEQYF. In DNA form, the CDR3 reads TGTGCCAGCAGCGCCGGACCTCGGGGGTCCTCCTACGAGCAGTACTTC.

The J gene is TRBJ2-4, the V gene TRBV2; maybe TRBD2 (6 bases). There are 13 residues in the CDR3. Deletions cut 3 bases from V and 13 bases from J, with 16 bases between. Germline V gives CDR1 SNHLY, CDR2 FYNNEI. CDR3 coding DNA: TGTGCCAGCAGTGACTCCTTAAGGGGAGGACAGTACTTC. It codes for CASSDSLRGGQYF.

The rearrangement joins TRBV5-6 to TRBJ2-1; D possibly corresponds to TRBD2 (5 bases). Germline-derived CDR1 and CDR2 are SGHDT and YYEEEE. Trimming took off 4 bases at V and 12 bases at J, with 11 bases between the two ends. The CDR3 has 11 amino acids. The CDR3 DNA is TGTGCCAGCAGCAACGGACTGGTGCAGTTCTTC. Translating gives CASSNGLVQFF.

This chain connects TRBV30 to TRBJ2-2, with 7 bases matching TRBD2. The CDR3 covers 18 residues. The V gene end was trimmed by 0 bases and the J gene end by 0 bases; junction bases not matched to a gene: 10. Germline loops: CDR1 GTSNPN, CDR2 SVGIG (reference sequence). CDR3 sequence: CAWSVIAGSGANTGELFF. CDR3 nucleotide sequence: TGTGCCTGGAGTGTAATCGCGGGGAGCGGGGCGAACACCGGGGAGCTGTTTTTT.

The chain is built from TRBV6-5 and TRBJ1-2; D gene unclear. Germline CDR1 and CDR2: MNHEY and SVGAGI. There are 14 residues in the CDR3. Trimming cost V 0 bases and J 4 bases, with 9 bases left between them. For the CDR3, the DNA is TGTGCCAGCAGTTACTCGACGGATCTCTATGGCTACACCTTC. It is translated as CASSYSTDLYGYTF.

The chain joins TRBV10-1 to TRBJ2-7, with 7 bases aligning to TRBD1. Germline lookup yields CDR1 WNHNN and CDR2 SYGVQD (reference sequence). This CDR3 region has 16 residues. V lost 4 bases, J lost 5 bases, and 14 bases stayed unmatched. Here the CDR3 DNA reads TGCGCCAGCAGTGCCGAGGGGGCGACCTACCTCCACGAGCAGTACTTC. Translating it yields CASSAEGATYLHEQYF.

The rearrangement uses TRBV19 and TRBJ2-7; D uncertain. Germline lookup yields CDR1 LNHDA and CDR2 SQIVND (reference sequence). There are 13 residues in the CDR3. V was pared by 3 bases and J by 3 bases, with 9 bases between. The DNA for the CDR3 is TGTGCCAGTAGTATGTCGCCAGGCTACGAGCAGTACTTC. It translates to CASSMSPGYEQYF.

A remark on this clone: The identical CDR3 is also encoded by other nucleotide sequences in the sample. The chain employs TRBV4-3 and TRBJ2-1; 10 bases match TRBD2. The CDR3 is 17 residues long. With V trimmed by 0 bases and J by 7 bases, 9 bases remained unmatched. Germline CDR1 reads LGHNA; CDR2 reads YSLEER. CDR3 in amino acids: CASSQDPLAGESNEQFF. The CDR3 coding sequence is TGCGCCAGCAGCCAAGATCCCCTAGCGGGAGAGTCGAATGAGCAGTTCTTC.

The chain employs TRBV7-2 and TRBJ2-1; 14 bases match TRBD2. The V gene's germline CDR1 is SGHTA and CDR2 FQGNSA. This CDR3 is built from 18 residues. Germline trimming cut 2 bases from V and 3 bases from J; bases unmatched to any gene: 6. CDR3 residues: CASSLWTSGRPYYNEQFF. Written as DNA, the CDR3 is TGTGCCAGCAGCTTATGGACTAGCGGGAGGCCATACTACAATGAGCAGTTCTTC.

J is TRBJ2-2 and V is TRBV9; 8 bases fit TRBD1. With 3 bases clipped from V and 5 bases from J, the junction kept 3 bases outside the gene matches. Germline values: CDR1 SGDLS, CDR2 YYNGEE. This CDR3 is built from 14 residues. CDR3 coding DNA: TGTGCCAGCAGCGAGACAGGGGCTACCGGGGAGCTGTTTTTT. Translation: CASSETGATGELFF.

The J gene is TRBJ1-2, the V gene TRBV9, with a tentative D call TRBD1 (6 bases). The CDR3 extends over 17 amino acids. Germline CDR1 and CDR2: SGDLS and YYNGEE. Trimming cost V 4 bases and J 8 bases, with 27 bases left between them. Here the CDR3 DNA reads TGTGCCAGCAGCACTGAACAGGGAGTTGGCATGGAACCGGGCTACACCTTC. Translation: CASSTEQGVGMEPGYTF.

This sequence joins TRBV10-3 and TRBJ1-1; TRBD1 matches 10 bases. The germline V gene has CDR1 ENHRY and CDR2 SYGVKD. Unmatched junction bases numbered 5, after V lost 6 bases and J lost 1 base. The CDR3 has 15 residues. CDR3 nucleotide sequence: TGTGCCATCAGCCAGGACAGGGGGTCGAACACTGAAGCTTTCTTT. It is translated as CAISQDRGSNTEAFF.

The chain combines TRBV7-9 with TRBJ2-1; the D is unclear. Germline V gives CDR1 SEHNR, CDR2 FQNEAQ (reference sequence). Trimming shortened V by 1 base and J by 8 bases, and 12 bases separated the two germline ends. The CDR3 spans 14 residues. CDR3 in amino acids: CASSLGLWGDEQFF. CDR3 DNA: TGTGCCAGCAGCTTAGGCCTTTGGGGTGATGAGCAGTTCTTC.